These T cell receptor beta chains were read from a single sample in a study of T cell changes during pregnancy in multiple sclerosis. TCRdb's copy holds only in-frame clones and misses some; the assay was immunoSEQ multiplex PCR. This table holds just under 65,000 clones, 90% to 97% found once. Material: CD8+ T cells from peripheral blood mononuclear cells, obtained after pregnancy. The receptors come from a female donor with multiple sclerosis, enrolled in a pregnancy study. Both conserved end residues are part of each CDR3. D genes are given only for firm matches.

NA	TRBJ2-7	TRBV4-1	CASSYTGSSSYEQYF	TGCGCCAGCAGTTATACAGGGTCCAGCTCCTACGAGCAGTACTTC
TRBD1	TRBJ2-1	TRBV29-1	CSVHPGETGGNEQFF	TGCAGCGTCCACCCCGGGGAGACAGGGGGGAATGAGCAGTTCTTC
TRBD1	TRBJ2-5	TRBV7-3	CASSTGQGHLQETQYF	TGTGCCAGCAGCACCGGACAGGGACACCTCCAAGAGACCCAGTACTTC
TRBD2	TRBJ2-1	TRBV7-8	CASSPLAGVNNEQFF	TGTGCCAGCAGCCCCCTAGCGGGAGTTAACAATGAGCAGTTCTTC
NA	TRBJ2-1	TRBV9	CASSVEVAEQFF	TGTGCCAGCAGCGTAGAAGTGGCAGAGCAGTTCTTC
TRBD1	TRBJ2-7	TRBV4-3	CASSSKTGTRYEQYF	TGCGCCAGCAGCTCCAAGACAGGGACGAGGTACGAGCAGTACTTC
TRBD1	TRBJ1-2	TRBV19	CASSIDGQGLNGYTF	TGTGCCAGTAGTATAGATGGACAGGGGCTCAATGGCTACACCTTC
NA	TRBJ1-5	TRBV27	CASSLSVANQPQHF	TGTGCCAGCAGTTTAAGCGTGGCGAATCAGCCCCAGCATTTT
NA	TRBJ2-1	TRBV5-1	CASSAGQGYNEQFF	TGCGCCAGCAGCGCAGGCCAGGGGTACAATGAGCAGTTCTTC
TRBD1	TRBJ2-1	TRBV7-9	CASSSQGSEQFF	TGTGCCAGCAGCTCACAGGGGAGTGAGCAGTTCTTC
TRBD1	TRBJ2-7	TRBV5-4	CASSPLQGAREQYF	TGTGCCAGCAGCCCACTACAGGGGGCGCGGGAGCAGTACTTC
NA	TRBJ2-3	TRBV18	CATGPGSTDTQYF	TGTGCCACCGGACCGGGGAGCACAGATACGCAGTATTTT
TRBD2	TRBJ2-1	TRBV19	CASTLAGGSYNEQFF	TGTGCCAGTACCCTAGCGGGAGGCTCCTACAATGAGCAGTTCTTC